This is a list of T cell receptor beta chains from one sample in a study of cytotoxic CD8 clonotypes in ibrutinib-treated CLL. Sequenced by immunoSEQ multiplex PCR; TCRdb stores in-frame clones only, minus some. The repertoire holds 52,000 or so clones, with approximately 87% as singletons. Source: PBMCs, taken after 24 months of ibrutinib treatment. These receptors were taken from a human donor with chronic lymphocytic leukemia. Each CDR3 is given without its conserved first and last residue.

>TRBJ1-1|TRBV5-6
ASSFGPEAF
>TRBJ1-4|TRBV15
ATSRGREKLF
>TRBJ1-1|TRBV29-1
SVADQLDTEAF
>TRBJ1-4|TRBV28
ASSFVGTNEKLF
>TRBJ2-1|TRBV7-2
ASSPRDSYNEQF
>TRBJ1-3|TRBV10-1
ASSDSAFGGSGNTIY
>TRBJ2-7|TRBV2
ASSEAGGSYEQY
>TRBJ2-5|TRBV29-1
RLVPGQKETQY
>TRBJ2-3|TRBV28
ASSQGLSTDTQY
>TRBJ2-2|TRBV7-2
ASSSYTGELF
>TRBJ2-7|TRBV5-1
ASSHPGTAYEQY
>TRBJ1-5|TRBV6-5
ASSYGGGSNQPQH
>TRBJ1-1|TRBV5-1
ASSFAGRNTEAF
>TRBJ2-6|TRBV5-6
ASSLEAGINVLT
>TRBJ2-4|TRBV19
AIKDRATDIQY
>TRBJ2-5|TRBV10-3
AISEREETQY
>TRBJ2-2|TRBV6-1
ASSELGDRVGGELF
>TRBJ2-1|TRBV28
ASSSRLAGVNEQF
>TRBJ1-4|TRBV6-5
ASRGIATNEKLF
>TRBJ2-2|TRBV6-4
ASSDRDTGELF
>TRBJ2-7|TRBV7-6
ASSLGTGELYEQY
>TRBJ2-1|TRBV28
ASSPWTGSSYNEQF
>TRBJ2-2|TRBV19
ASTSSGATGELF
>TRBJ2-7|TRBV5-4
ASSLDGSYEQY
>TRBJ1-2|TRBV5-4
ASSHDRGYGYT
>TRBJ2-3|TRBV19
ASSWRDRDTQY
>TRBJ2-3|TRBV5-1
ASSLPGGNTDTQY
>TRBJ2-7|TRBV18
ASSPPTATYEQY
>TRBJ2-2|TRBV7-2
ASSLVTLNTGELF
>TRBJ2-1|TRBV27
ASSSLGSGSYNEQF
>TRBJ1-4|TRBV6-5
ASRPTGPNEKLF
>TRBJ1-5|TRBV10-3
AIRKDGDSNQPQH
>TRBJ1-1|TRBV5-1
ASSSDGMNTEAF
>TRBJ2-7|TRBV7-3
ASSLRSTAGVSYYEQY
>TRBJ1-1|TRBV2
ASSLLQGAEAF
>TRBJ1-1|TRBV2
ASSEGAANTEAF
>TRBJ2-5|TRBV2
ASSQTGASTETQY
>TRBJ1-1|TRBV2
ASSEVLMNTEAF
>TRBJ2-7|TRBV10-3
AISPGTGRPYEQY
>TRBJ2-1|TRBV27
ASSPGQNNEQF
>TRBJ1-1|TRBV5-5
ASSLGDNLNTEAF
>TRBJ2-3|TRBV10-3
AISPSTDTQY
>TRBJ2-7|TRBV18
ASSLGNHEQY
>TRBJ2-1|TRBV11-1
ASSPRGDEQF
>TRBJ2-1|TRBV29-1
SVVPPSVGEQF
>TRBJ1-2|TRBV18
ASSPQGRNGYT
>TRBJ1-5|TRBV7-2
ASSLYDQPQH
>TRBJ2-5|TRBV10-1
ASSESNSGGVETQY
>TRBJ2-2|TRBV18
ASSPLAGVNTGELF
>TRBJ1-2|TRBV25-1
ASSEPGRIYGYT
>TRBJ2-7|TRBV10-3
ATERQGANEQY